A selection of T cell receptor beta chains follows, all from one sample in a study of shared clonotypes between healthy human individuals. Data came from immunoSEQ multiplex PCR; TCRdb stores just in-frame clones and leaves some out. The table records about 2.3 million clones, over 90% of them present only once. The sequenced sample consisted of naive CD4+ T cells from PBMCs. The receptors come from a man aged 18 to 29 in good health. Some clones in this sample may be carry-over from other donors' samples. Each CDR3 is given with its conserved first and last residue.

v_gene: TRBV27; j_gene: TRBJ1-4; CDR3aa: CASSPWGGEEKLFF
v_gene: TRBV5-1; j_gene: TRBJ2-5; CDR3aa: CASSLARAVGETQYF
v_gene: TRBV28; j_gene: TRBJ1-5; CDR3aa: CASSPFGQPQHF
v_gene: TRBV30; j_gene: TRBJ2-7; CDR3aa: CAWTRGDGVYEQYF
v_gene: TRBV27; j_gene: TRBJ2-7; CDR3aa: CASSLPHRVEYF
v_gene: TRBV29-1; j_gene: TRBJ2-7; CDR3aa: CSVVGVGQASSYEQYF
v_gene: TRBV2; j_gene: TRBJ2-1; CDR3aa: CASSEPQYRGQFF
v_gene: TRBV10-2; j_gene: TRBJ2-4; CDR3aa: CASLLGGAKNIQYF
v_gene: TRBV5-1; j_gene: TRBJ2-2; CDR3aa: CASSPTGSWSNTGELFF
v_gene: TRBV11-2; j_gene: TRBJ2-1; CDR3aa: CASSSSGRGEQFF
v_gene: TRBV28; j_gene: TRBJ1-4; CDR3aa: CASSPLQGYAGDNEKLFF
v_gene: TRBV9; j_gene: TRBJ2-3; CDR3aa: CASSKLAGVSKSTDTQYF
v_gene: TRBV14; j_gene: TRBJ2-2; CDR3aa: CASSQGFGTQNTGELFF
v_gene: TRBV6-6; j_gene: TRBJ2-5; CDR3aa: CASSAGTGGLWETQYF
v_gene: TRBV5-1; j_gene: TRBJ1-1; CDR3aa: CASSRDRDRGWRNTEAFF
v_gene: TRBV5-6; j_gene: TRBJ2-7; CDR3aa: CASSLVGYEQYF
v_gene: TRBV5-1; j_gene: TRBJ2-5; CDR3aa: CASSLLETQYF
v_gene: TRBV29-1; j_gene: TRBJ2-7; CDR3aa: CSVGLAGSSYEQYF
v_gene: TRBV28; j_gene: TRBJ2-7; CDR3aa: CASSTGYPSYEQYF
v_gene: TRBV30; j_gene: TRBJ1-6; CDR3aa: CAWRGYGNSPLHF
v_gene: TRBV4-2; j_gene: TRBJ1-1; CDR3aa: CASSQDLGTEAFF
v_gene: TRBV2; j_gene: TRBJ2-7; CDR3aa: CASSEARLIYEQYF
v_gene: TRBV10-3; j_gene: TRBJ2-3; CDR3aa: CAISESGAGGSTDTQYF
v_gene: TRBV5-1; j_gene: TRBJ2-7; CDR3aa: CASSLVAGTGYEQYF
v_gene: TRBV19; j_gene: TRBJ1-1; CDR3aa: CASSIQPGGRGITEAFF
v_gene: TRBV29-1; j_gene: TRBJ2-1; CDR3aa: CSVEIAGAYNEQFF
v_gene: TRBV18; j_gene: TRBJ1-3; CDR3aa: CASSPGTYGNTIYF
v_gene: TRBV9; j_gene: TRBJ2-1; CDR3aa: CASSLAGAYNEQFF
v_gene: TRBV4-1; j_gene: TRBJ1-4; CDR3aa: CASSLAANEKLFF
v_gene: TRBV7-2; j_gene: TRBJ2-3; CDR3aa: CASSFSGSTDTQYF
v_gene: TRBV6-5; j_gene: TRBJ1-1; CDR3aa: CASSSTVPKRDFF
v_gene: TRBV18; j_gene: TRBJ2-2; CDR3aa: CASSPGLPTGELFF
v_gene: TRBV18; j_gene: TRBJ2-1; CDR3aa: CASSPAPRGGLNEQFF
v_gene: TRBV2; j_gene: TRBJ2-7; CDR3aa: CASRLGRFEQYF
v_gene: TRBV6-5; j_gene: TRBJ1-1; CDR3aa: CASSYEPTGLTEAFF
v_gene: TRBV2; j_gene: TRBJ1-4; CDR3aa: CASSGRGLATEKLFF
v_gene: TRBV5-5; j_gene: TRBJ2-7; CDR3aa: CASSGGTGSFYEQYF
v_gene: TRBV18; j_gene: TRBJ1-1; CDR3aa: CASSPDGNTEAFF
v_gene: TRBV27; j_gene: TRBJ1-5; CDR3aa: CASSLSWDDQPQHF
v_gene: TRBV19; j_gene: TRBJ1-4; CDR3aa: CASSPPGQGGEKLFF
v_gene: TRBV5-1; j_gene: TRBJ2-7; CDR3aa: CASSLSGREGNEQYF
v_gene: TRBV2; j_gene: TRBJ1-5; CDR3aa: CASSGEGALGGQPQHF
v_gene: TRBV5-4; j_gene: TRBJ2-6; CDR3aa: CASSLAPGQGSPVLTF
v_gene: TRBV7-2; j_gene: TRBJ1-2; CDR3aa: CASSREDGYGYTF
v_gene: TRBV28; j_gene: TRBJ1-3; CDR3aa: CASSLGDRVSRTIYF
v_gene: TRBV27; j_gene: TRBJ2-7; CDR3aa: CASSKPPSDEQYF
v_gene: TRBV19; j_gene: TRBJ2-6; CDR3aa: CASSRTGANVLTF
v_gene: TRBV5-1; j_gene: TRBJ2-2; CDR3aa: CASSLSGRAIGELFF
v_gene: TRBV7-3; j_gene: TRBJ2-1; CDR3aa: CASNLGPAESNEQFF
v_gene: TRBV5-1; j_gene: TRBJ1-5; CDR3aa: CASSFRRGVLYYSNQPQHF
v_gene: TRBV7-3; j_gene: TRBJ1-1; CDR3aa: CASSLIGVSEAFF
v_gene: TRBV7-9; j_gene: TRBJ2-4; CDR3aa: CASSPPWTSENIQYF
v_gene: TRBV5-1; j_gene: TRBJ2-7; CDR3aa: CASSPAPAAASYEQYF